This is a list of T cell receptor beta chains from one sample in a study of blood T cells in healthy people across ages. In TCRdb, the 5' RACE reads were re-called with MiXCR into one record per CDR3 protein. Here the sample spans around 1.5 million distinct CDR3 sequences, approximately 32% being singletons. Sample: blood. These receptors were collected from a young woman in good health. CDR3s include the opening cysteine and the closing phenylalanine or tryptophan. A D gene is named only where the DNA matches it firmly. A clone size is listed for some rows: how often the clone was seen (once, few, many), or a class if it is expanded.

v_call,j_call,clone_size,d_call,cdr3_nt,cdr3_aa
TRBV20-1,TRBJ2-7,few,TRBD2,TGCAGTGCGGGCCGGGACGAGCGGGAGGGATACGAGCAGTACTTC,CSAGRDEREGYEQYF
TRBV28,TRBJ2-1,.,TRBD2,TGTGCCAGCAGGTCTCCGGGAGGGCCCTACAATGAGCAGTTCTTC,CASRSPGGPYNEQFF
TRBV12-3/TRBV12-4,TRBJ1-3,.,TRBD1,TGTGCCAGCAGAGGAGTGACCAGGGGGGCTGGAAACACCATATATTTT,CASRGVTRGAGNTIYF
TRBV20-1,TRBJ1-2,.,TRBD1,TGCAGTGCTGGCCCGGACAGGGTCTATGGCTACACCTTC,CSAGPDRVYGYTF
TRBV7-9,TRBJ2-5,.,TRBD2,TGTGCCAGCACCCGAACTAGCGGGGGGGCCTGGGAGACCCAGTACTTC,CASTRTSGGAWETQYF
TRBV28,TRBJ1-2,.,TRBD1,TGTGCCAGCAGTCCCTGGACAGGGGGCGCTGGCTACACCTTC,CASSPWTGGAGYTF
TRBV20-1,TRBJ2-7,.,.,TGCAGTGCCCCGAGAAGCTCCTACGAGCAGTACTTC,CSAPRSSYEQYF
TRBV6-1,TRBJ2-5,.,TRBD2,TGTGCCAGCAGTGACCTAAGACTAGCGGGGAGGGAGACCCAGTACTTC,CASSDLRLAGRETQYF
TRBV4-1,TRBJ2-3,few,.,TGCGCCAGCAGCCCCGCGACGGGGAACGCAGATACGCAGTATTTT,CASSPATGNADTQYF
TRBV6-1,TRBJ2-6,few,TRBD1,TGTGCCAGCAGCCTCGGACAGGGTCATACCTCTGGGGCCAACGTCCTGACTTTC,CASSLGQGHTSGANVLTF
TRBV5-1,TRBJ2-1,.,.,TGCGCCAGCAGCTTGGGATGGGATTTCGATGAGCAGTTCTTC,CASSLGWDFDEQFF
TRBV20-1,TRBJ2-5,.,.,TGCAGTGCTAGGGCCGAGGTCAGGGCGGAGACCCAGTACTTC,CSARAEVRAETQYF
TRBV29-1,TRBJ2-5,.,.,TGCAGCGTTGGCAAAGGGGGGCCGCGGGAGACCCAGTACTTC,CSVGKGGPRETQYF
TRBV5-1,TRBJ2-5,few,.,TGCGCCAGCACCTCCCTAGCAAATCCAGCTCAAGAGACCCAGTACTTC,CASTSLANPAQETQYF
TRBV7-8,TRBJ1-5,.,TRBD1,TGTGCCAGCAGCATAATACAGGGGTCCGACAATCAGCCCCAGCATTTT,CASSIIQGSDNQPQHF
TRBV20-1,TRBJ2-3,.,.,TGCAGTGCTAGAGTCGCCACAGGGTTTCTCGGTTCAGATACGCAGTATTTT,CSARVATGFLGSDTQYF
TRBV20-1,TRBJ1-1,few,TRBD1,TGCAGTGCTGCCACAGGGGGTTCTTTGAACACTGAAGCTTTCTTT,CSAATGGSLNTEAFF
TRBV2,TRBJ2-1,.,.,TGTGCCAGCAGTGTTGCACTTGAGCAGTTCTTC,CASSVALEQFF
TRBV4-1,TRBJ2-7,.,TRBD1,TGCGCCAGCAGCCCCCCGGGTGGGATAGGGGGCTACGAGCAGTACTTT,CASSPPGGIGGYEQYF
TRBV5-6,TRBJ1-1,few,.,TGTGCCAGCCTTGCGGGGAAAGGGATGAACACTGAAGCTTTCTTT,CASLAGKGMNTEAFF
TRBV9,TRBJ1-6,.,.,TGTGCCAGCAGCGTAGCTCAATTCTCGGGACCCCTCCACTTT,CASSVAQFSGPLHF
TRBV20-1,TRBJ2-5,.,.,TGCAGTGCTAGAGAAAGGAACAGGCCGTCACAAGAGACCCAGTACTTC,CSARERNRPSQETQYF
TRBV9,TRBJ2-3,.,.,TGTGCCAGCGGGGGTGCGGGACGCTCACAGGGGACGCAGTATTTT,CASGGAGRSQGTQYF